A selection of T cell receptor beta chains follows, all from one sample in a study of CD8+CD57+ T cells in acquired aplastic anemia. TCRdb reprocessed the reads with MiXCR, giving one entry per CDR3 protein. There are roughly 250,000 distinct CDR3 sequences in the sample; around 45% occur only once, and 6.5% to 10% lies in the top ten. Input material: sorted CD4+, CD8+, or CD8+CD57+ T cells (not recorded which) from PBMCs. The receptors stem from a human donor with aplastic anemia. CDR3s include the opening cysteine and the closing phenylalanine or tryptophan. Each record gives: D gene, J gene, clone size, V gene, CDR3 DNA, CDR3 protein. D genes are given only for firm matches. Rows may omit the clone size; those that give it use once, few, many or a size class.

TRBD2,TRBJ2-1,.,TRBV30,TGTGCCTGGAGTTTGACTAGCGGGGGCAATGAGCAGTTCTTC,CAWSLTSGGNEQFF
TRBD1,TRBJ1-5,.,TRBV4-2,TGTGCCAGCAGCCCTTACGGACAGGGGAAAAATAGCAATCAGCCCCAGCATTTT,CASSPYGQGKNSNQPQHF
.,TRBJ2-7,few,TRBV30,TGTGCCTGGAGTCCCGGGACATCCTCCTACGAGCAGTACTTC,CAWSPGTSSYEQYF
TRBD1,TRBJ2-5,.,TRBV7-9,TGTGCCAGCAGCCGGACACAGGGGGAGACCCAGTACTTC,CASSRTQGETQYF
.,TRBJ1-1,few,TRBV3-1,TGTGCCAGCAGCCCCGACAGGCTGCGAAACACTGAAGTTTTCTTT,CASSPDRLRNTEVFF
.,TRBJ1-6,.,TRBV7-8,TGTGCCAGCAGTTTTCGGCACCGGGGACTGGGAAATTCACCCCTCCACTTT,CASSFRHRGLGNSPLHF
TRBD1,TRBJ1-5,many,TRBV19,TGTGCCAGCCGGGACAGAGAAGGCCAGCCCCAGCATTTT,CASRDREGQPQHF
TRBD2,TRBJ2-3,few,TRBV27,TGTGCCAGCAGCCCCGGGACTAGTTCAGATACGCAGTATTTT,CASSPGTSSDTQYF
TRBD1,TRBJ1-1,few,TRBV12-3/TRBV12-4,TGTGCCAGCACTTTAGGAAGGGGGCCGGTTGAAGCTTTCTTT,CASTLGRGPVEAFF
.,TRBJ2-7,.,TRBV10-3,TGTGCCAGCAGTGGGGACATCATCTCCTACGAGCAGTACTTC,CASSGDIISYEQYF
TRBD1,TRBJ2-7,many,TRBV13,TGTGCCAGCAGCTTAGGGGTGGACAGGGTCCACGAGCAGTACTTC,CASSLGVDRVHEQYF
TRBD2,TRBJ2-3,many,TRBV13,TGTGCCAGCAGCTTTGGGACTAGCGGGGGGGCAGATACGCAGTATTTT,CASSFGTSGGADTQYF
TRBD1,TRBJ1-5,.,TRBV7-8,TGTGCCAGCAGCTCGACAGGGATCAGCAATCAGCCCCAGCATTTT,CASSSTGISNQPQHF
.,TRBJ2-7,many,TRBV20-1,TGCAGTGCTAGAGATCCGGACACGGGATACGAGCAGTACTTC,CSARDPDTGYEQYF
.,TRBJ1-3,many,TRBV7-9,TGTGCCAGCAGCTTCGCAGGGGGAAACACCATATATTTT,CASSFAGGNTIYF
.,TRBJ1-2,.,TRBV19,TGTGCCAGCAAAGCCTCCGCGGGGTCGGATGGCTACACCTTC,CASKASAGSDGYTF
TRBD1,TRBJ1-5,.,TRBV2,TGTGCCAGCCAGCAGGGGGATCGCAATCAGCCCCAGCATTTT,CASQQGDRNQPQHF
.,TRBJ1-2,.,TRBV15,TGTGCCACCTGCAGAGATCGTCAGGGAGGCTACACCTTC,CATCRDRQGGYTF
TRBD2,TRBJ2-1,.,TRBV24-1,TGTGCCACCACCGGGACTAGCATCGAGACTGAGCAGTTCTTC,CATTGTSIETEQFF
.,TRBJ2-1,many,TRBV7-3,TGTGCCAGCAGCTTAAACCCAGCTCCGAGGGGCCACAATGAGCAGTTCTTC,CASSLNPAPRGHNEQFF
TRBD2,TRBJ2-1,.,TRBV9,TGTGCCAGCAGCGTAGCTACCCTGGGACTAGCGGGAGGGACCTACAATGAGCAGTTCTTC,CASSVATLGLAGGTYNEQFF
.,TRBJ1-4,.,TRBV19,TGTGCCAGTAGTATATCAATGGGCGAAAAACTGTTTTTT,CASSISMGEKLFF
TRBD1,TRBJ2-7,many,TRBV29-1,TGCAGCTTCCGGACAGGGATGGCCTACGAGCAGTACTTC,CSFRTGMAYEQYF
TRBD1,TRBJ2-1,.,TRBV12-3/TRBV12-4,TGTGCCTCCGGGACAGGGGGCAGTGGGGCCCCCTACAATGAGCAGTTCTTC,CASGTGGSGAPYNEQFF
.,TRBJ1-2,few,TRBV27,TGTGCCAGCAGTTTATCTGAGGGCTCATATGGCTACACCTTC,CASSLSEGSYGYTF
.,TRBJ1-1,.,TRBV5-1,TGTGCCAGCAGCACCCAGGGCGGGAACACTGAGGCTTTCTTT,CASSTQGGNTEAFF
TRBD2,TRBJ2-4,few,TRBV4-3,TGCGCCAGCAGCCAAGATGGTCTAGCGGGGGCCCCGGAGTACTTC,CASSQDGLAGAPEYF
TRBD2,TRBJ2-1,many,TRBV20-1,TGCAGTGCTAGAGGGACTAGCGGGAGAGACGAGCAGTTCTTC,CSARGTSGRDEQFF
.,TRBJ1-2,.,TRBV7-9,TGTGCCAGCAGCGTCCCGGGACGGGACCATGGCTACACCTTC,CASSVPGRDHGYTF
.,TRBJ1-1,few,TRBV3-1,TGTGCCAGCAGTTTCGGACGGACGGGTGGTGCTTTCTTT,CASSFGRTGGAFF
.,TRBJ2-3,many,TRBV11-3,TGTGCCAGCAGCGTTGATCTGGCAGTTCGGTATTTT,CASSVDLAVRYF
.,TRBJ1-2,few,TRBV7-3,TGTGCCAGCAGCGCGGGAAGTTTGGGAGGCTACACCTTC,CASSAGSLGGYTF
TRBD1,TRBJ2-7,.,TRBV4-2,TGTGCCAGCAGCCCCCGGGACAGGGAATCCTACGAGCAGTATTTC,CASSPRDRESYEQYF
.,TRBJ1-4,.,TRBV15,TGTGCCACCAGCAGAGATTCTTCTTCCCAACTGTTTTTT,CATSRDSSSQLFF
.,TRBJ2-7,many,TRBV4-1,TGCGCCAGCAGCCAATCCCGACAGCTCGAGCAGTACTTC,CASSQSRQLEQYF
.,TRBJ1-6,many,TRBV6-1,TGTGCCAGCAGTGAAGCACGGATAACCTATAATTCACCCCTCCACTTT,CASSEARITYNSPLHF
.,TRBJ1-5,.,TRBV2,TGTGCCAGCAGTGAACATAATCAGCCCCAGCATTTT,CASSEHNQPQHF
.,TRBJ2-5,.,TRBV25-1,TGTGCCAGCAGTGAATTGGGGGAGGAGACCCAGTACTTC,CASSELGEETQYF
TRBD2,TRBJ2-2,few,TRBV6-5,TGTGCCAGCAGTTGGGGGGGAGGTGACACCGGGGAGCTGTTTTTT,CASSWGGGDTGELFF
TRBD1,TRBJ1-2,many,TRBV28,TGTGCCAGCAGTTGGGACAGGGTAAACTATGGCTACACCTTC,CASSWDRVNYGYTF
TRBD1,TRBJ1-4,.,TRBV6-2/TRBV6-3,TGTGCCAGCCGTTACTCTAGGGGACAGGGACCTGAAAAACTGTTTTTT,CASRYSRGQGPEKLFF
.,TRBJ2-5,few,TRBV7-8,TGTGCCAGCAGTTTGGGAAACCAAGAGACCCAGTACTTC,CASSLGNQETQYF
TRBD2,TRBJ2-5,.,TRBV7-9,TGTGCCAGCAGCTTAGCTCAGCGGGGGGGACTGGAAGAGGCCCAGTACTTC,CASSLAQRGGLEEAQYF
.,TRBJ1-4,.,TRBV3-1,TGTGCCAGCAGCCAAGCGTTGCTGGCCGCTGAAAAACTGTTTTTT,CASSQALLAAEKLFF
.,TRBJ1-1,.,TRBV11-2,TGTGCCAGCAGCCCCCTCGCAGAGGGTACTAATTACGACACTGAAGCTTTCTTT,CASSPLAEGTNYDTEAFF
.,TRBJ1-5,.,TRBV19,TGTGCCAGTACCCAGAGGGGGGAAGATCAGCCCCAGCATTTT,CASTQRGEDQPQHF
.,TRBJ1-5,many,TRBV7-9,TGTGCCAGCAGCTTCAGTGGACAAGAAAATCAGCCCCAGCATTTT,CASSFSGQENQPQHF
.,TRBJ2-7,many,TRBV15,TGTGCCACCAGCACCGGCAGGACCTACGAGCAGTACTTC,CATSTGRTYEQYF
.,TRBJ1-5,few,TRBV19,TGTGCCAGTAGGACCGGGACGGGTCAGCCCCAGCATTTT,CASRTGTGQPQHF
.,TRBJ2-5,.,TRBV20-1,TGCAGTGCTAGAGGATCTAGCGCTCAAGAGACCCAGTACTTC,CSARGSSAQETQYF